This T cell receptor beta chain is from a study of blood T cells in healthy people across ages. Study-wide results and limits: A roughly linear fall in TCR beta diversity per million T cells was seen with increasing age.

This clonotype was observed a handful of times. The target antigen is unknown. Next came a second PCR, run for roughly 6 to 11 cycles, which used a sample-barcoded 5' primer along with a J-beta primer mix. MiXCR, run by TCRdb on the 5' RACE reads, gives a single entry per CDR3 protein. This table has more than 650,000 distinct CDR3 sequences, about a fifth appearing once. Donors gave roughly 9.1 milliliters of peripheral blood apiece. The germline V gene has CDR1 SGHDN and CDR2 FVKESK. The V end was cut by 8 bases, the J end by 6 bases, with 18 bases between. The CDR3 has 14 residues. The chain employs TRBV14 and TRBJ2-3; the D is unclear. The material sequenced was blood. The source of this sequence is a man in his sixties or seventies in good health. The CDR3, as DNA: TGTGCCAGCTGCCTTCTCCCATGCCCGGATACGCAGTATTTT. This translates into CASCLLPCPDTQYF. Filled out from reference TRBV14 and TRBJ2-3, the complete variable domain reads EAGVTQFPSHSVIEKGQTVTLRCDPISGHDNLYWYRRVMGKEIKFLLHFVKESKQDESGMPNNRFLAERTGGTYSTLKVQPAELEDSGVYFCASCLLPCPDTQYFGPGTRLTVL.